These 15 T cell receptor beta chains came from one sample sequenced in a study of T cell responses to AZD1222 COVID-19 vaccine. TCRdb's copy holds only in-frame clones and misses some; the assay was immunoSEQ multiplex PCR. Of about 150,000 clones listed, 80% to 90% are singletons. Sample: peripheral blood, taken on day 0 of AZD1222 vaccination. Receptors originate from an adult in good health.

The chain combines TRBV5-1 with TRBJ1-3; D not resolved. V was clipped by 2 bases and J by 0 bases, with 9 bases between them. Germline lookup yields CDR1 SGHRS and CDR2 YFSETQ. This CDR3 is built from 15 residues. The chain's CDR3 is CASSFLSNSGNTIYF. The CDR3 DNA is TGCGCCAGCAGCTTTCTGTCCAACTCTGGAAACACCATATATTTT.

Details on this clone: This sample also contains other DNA sequences that code for the same CDR3. This chain joins TRBV2 and TRBJ1-4; 9 bases line up with TRBD1. CDR1 is SNHLY, CDR2 FYNNEI, per germline. J gave up 0 bases and V 4 bases, and 0 bases lay outside the gene matches. The CDR3 runs 15 residues. The chain's CDR3 is CASSGQGATNEKLFF. The DNA of the CDR3 is TGTGCCAGCAGTGGACAGGGGGCAACTAATGAAAAACTGTTTTTT.

V and J are TRBV5-1 and TRBJ1-3; no definite D call. This CDR3 contains 16 residues. V was clipped by 4 bases and J by 1 base, with 15 bases between them. Germline CDR1 reads SGHRS; CDR2 reads YFSETQ. This CDR3 reads CASSTTFTSSGNTIYF. CDR3 sequence (DNA): TGCGCCAGCAGCACGACATTTACTTCATCTGGAAACACCATATATTTT.

This rearrangement joins TRBV21-1 to TRBJ2-7. TRBV21-1 has pseudogene status. This CDR3 comprises 14 residues. The CDR3 spells CATGGGRDRNEQYF. CDR3 in DNA: TGTGCCACCGGAGGGGGGCGGGATCGCAACGAGCAGTACTTC.

The genes are TRBV6-9 and TRBJ1-1; D is unclear. Germline V gene sequence: CDR1 MNHGY, CDR2 SVAAGI. This CDR3 comprises 10 residues. With 8 bases removed from V and 6 bases from J, the gap between germline ends came to 7 bases. The CDR3 spells CASLVPEAFF. The DNA of the CDR3 is TGTGCCAGCCTTGTCCCTGAAGCTTTCTTT.

The chain employs TRBV5-8 and TRBJ1-5; 7 nucleotides match TRBD1. The CDR3 totals 17 residues. V shed 3 bases, J shed 0 bases, and the junction held 9 bases outside the gene matches. Germline loops: CDR1 SGHTS, CDR2 YDEGEE. The CDR3 bases are TGTGCCAGCAGCTGGGAACCAGGGGGGGATAGCAATCAGCCCCAGCATTTT. Translated: CASSWEPGGDSNQPQHF.

The V gene is TRBV7-6, the J gene TRBJ2-7, with 11 bases fitting TRBD2. Germline V gene data show CDR1 as SGHVS and CDR2 as FNYEAQ. J was trimmed by 1 base and V by 3 bases; bases with no gene match: 2. The CDR3 length is 15 residues. The CDR3 bases are TGTGCCAGCAGCTTCGGGACTAGCGGATCCTACGAGCAGTACTTC. Translating gives CASSFGTSGSYEQYF.

The gene calls are TRBV29-1 and TRBJ1-4; D gene unclear. Germline values: CDR1 SQVTM, CDR2 ANQGSEA. V shed 7 bases and J shed 8 bases, with 17 bases lying between them. This CDR3 spans 13 amino acids. CDR3 sequence (DNA): TGCAGCGCCCTGGACGAGCTGAGCGAAAAACTGTTTTTT. As protein: CSALDELSEKLFF.

The V and J genes are TRBV18 and TRBJ2-3; D is perhaps TRBD2 (5 bases). V lost 1 base and J lost 0, with 14 bases in between. The CDR3 runs 17 residues. Germline CDR1 KGHSH, CDR2 LQKENI. The CDR3, as DNA: TGTGCCAGCTCACCACTTGTGGCACGAGGGAGCACAGATACGCAGTATTTT. This translates into CASSPLVARGSTDTQYF.

This chain joins TRBV4-2 and TRBJ2-7; 10 positions agree with TRBD2. Germline V gene sequence: CDR1 LGHNA, CDR2 YNFKEQ. This CDR3 contains 15 residues. V was pared by 4 bases and J by 3 bases, with 6 bases of the junction left unmatched. CDR3 amino acids: CASSRLLAGNYEQYF. The CDR3 DNA follows: TGTGCCAGCAGCCGCTTACTAGCGGGAAACTACGAGCAGTACTTC.

This rearrangement joins TRBV6-5 to TRBJ2-7, with 11 positions matching TRBD2. This CDR3 spans 15 amino acids. V was pared by 4 bases and J by 4 bases, with 6 bases of the junction left unmatched. Germline values: CDR1 MNHEY, CDR2 SVGAGI. This chain's CDR3 is CASSSPGTSGYEQYF. CDR3 DNA sequence: TGTGCCAGCAGTTCCCCAGGGACTAGCGGTTACGAGCAGTACTTC.

The rearrangement links TRBV3-1 (or the pseudogene TRBV3-2) to TRBJ2-7; 10 bases are shared with TRBD2. Germline assignment: CDR1 LGHDT and CDR2 YNNKEL (reference sequence). V lost 6 bases, J lost 5 bases, and 13 bases stayed unmatched. The CDR3 length is 16 residues. CDR3: CASSRTSGVGGHEQYF. CDR3 sequence (DNA): TGTGCCAGCAGTCGGACTAGCGGAGTGGGAGGCCACGAGCAGTACTTC.

This clone was counted once. This sequence joins TRBV4-3 and TRBJ2-6; 8 bases agree with TRBD1. In germline, CDR1 is LGHNA, CDR2 YSLEER. The CDR3 totals 16 residues. Unmatched junction bases numbered 4, after V lost 3 bases and J lost 3 bases. The CDR3 sequence is CASSQEGQGGANVLTF. The CDR3 DNA reads as TGCGCCAGCAGCCAGGAAGGACAGGGTGGGGCCAACGTCCTGACTTTC.

The chain links TRBV19 to TRBJ2-1, with D perhaps given as TRBD1 or TRBD2 (6 bases each). CDR1 and CDR2 (germline): LNHDA, SQIVND (reference sequence). V was pared by 6 bases and J by 8 bases, with 11 bases between. This CDR3 has 12 residues. This chain's CDR3 is CASRERGDEQFF. The CDR3 DNA sequence: TGTGCCAGTAGGGAGAGGGGGGATGAGCAGTTCTTC.

The V call is TRBV7-2, the J call TRBJ2-3; a weak D match, TRBD1 (6 bases). Trimming cost V 3 bases and J 2 bases, with 18 bases left between them. There are 17 residues in the CDR3. Per the germline V gene, CDR1 is SGHTA and CDR2 is FQGNSA. As DNA, the CDR3 is TGTGCCAGCAGCTTTCAAGGGGGTACGCAACTCACAGATACGCAGTATTTT. It encodes CASSFQGGTQLTDTQYF.